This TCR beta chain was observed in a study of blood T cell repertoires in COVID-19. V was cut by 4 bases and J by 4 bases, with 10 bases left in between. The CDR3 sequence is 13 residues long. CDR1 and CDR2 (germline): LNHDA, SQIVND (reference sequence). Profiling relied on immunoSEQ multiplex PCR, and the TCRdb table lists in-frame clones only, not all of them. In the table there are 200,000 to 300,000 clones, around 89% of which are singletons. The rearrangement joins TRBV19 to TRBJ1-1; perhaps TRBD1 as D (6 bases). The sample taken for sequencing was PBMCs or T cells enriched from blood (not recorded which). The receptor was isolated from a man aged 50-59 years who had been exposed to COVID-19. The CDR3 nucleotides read TGTGCCAGTAGTAACCAGGGGTTCACTGAAGCTTTCTTT. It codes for CASSNQGFTEAFF.